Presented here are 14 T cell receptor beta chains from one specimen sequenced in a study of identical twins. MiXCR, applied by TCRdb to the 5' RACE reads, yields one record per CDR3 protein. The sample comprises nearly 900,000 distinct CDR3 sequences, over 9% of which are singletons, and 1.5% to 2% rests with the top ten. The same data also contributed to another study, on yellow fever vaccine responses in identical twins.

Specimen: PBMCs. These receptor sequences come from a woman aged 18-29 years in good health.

CDR3 sequence (DNA): TGTGCCAGCAGTAGAGGACAGCTAGACAATGAGCAGTTCTTC. The encoded protein is CASSRGQLDNEQFF. This chain joins TRBV2 and TRBJ2-1, with a weak D call TRBD1 (6 bases). Germline assignment: CDR1 SNHLY and CDR2 FYNNEI. Trimming removed 5 bases from V and 5 bases from J, with 13 bases in between. The length of the CDR3 is 14 residues.

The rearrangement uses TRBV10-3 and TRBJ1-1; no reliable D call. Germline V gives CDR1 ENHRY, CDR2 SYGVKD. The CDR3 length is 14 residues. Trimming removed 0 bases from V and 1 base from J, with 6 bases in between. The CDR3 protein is CAISESIPNTEAFF. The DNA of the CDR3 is TGTGCCATCAGTGAGTCTATTCCGAACACTGAAGCTTTCTTT.

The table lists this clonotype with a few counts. The CDR3 spells CASSLARQGVSYEQYF. The CDR3 nucleotides are TGCGCCAGCAGCTTGGCGAGACAGGGGGTTTCCTACGAGCAGTACTTC. The chain combines TRBV5-1 with TRBJ2-7, with 9 bases lining up with TRBD1. V trimming: 0 bases; J trimming: 1 base; junction bases outside the gene matches: 5. CDR3 length: 16 amino acids. Germline CDR1 is SGHRS and CDR2 is YFSETQ.

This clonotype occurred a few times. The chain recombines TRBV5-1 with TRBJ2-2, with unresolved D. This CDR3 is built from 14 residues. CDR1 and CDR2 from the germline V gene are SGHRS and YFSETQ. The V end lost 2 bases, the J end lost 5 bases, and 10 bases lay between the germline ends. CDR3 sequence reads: CASSFGHNTGELFF. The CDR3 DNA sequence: TGCGCCAGCAGCTTCGGCCACAATACCGGGGAGCTGTTTTTT. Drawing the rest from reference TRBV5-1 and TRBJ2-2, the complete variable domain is KAGVTQTPRYLIKTRGQQVTLSCSPISGHRSVSWYQQTPGQGLQFLFEYFSETQRNKGNFPGRFSGRQFSNSRSEMNVSTLELGDSALYLCASSFGHNTGELFFGEGSRLTVL.

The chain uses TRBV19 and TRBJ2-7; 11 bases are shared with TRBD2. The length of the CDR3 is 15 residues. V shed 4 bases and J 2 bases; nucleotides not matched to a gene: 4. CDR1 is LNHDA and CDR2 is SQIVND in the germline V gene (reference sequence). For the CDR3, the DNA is TGTGCCAGTAGTAAACTAGCGGGAGATACCTACGAGCAGTACTTC. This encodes CASSKLAGDTYEQYF.

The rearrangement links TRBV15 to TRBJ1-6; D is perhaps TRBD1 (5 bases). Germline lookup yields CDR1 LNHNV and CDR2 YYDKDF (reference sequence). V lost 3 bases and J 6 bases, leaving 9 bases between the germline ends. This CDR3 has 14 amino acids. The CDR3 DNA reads TGTGCCACCAGCAGCCGACAGACTAATTCACCCCTCCACTTT. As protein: CATSSRQTNSPLHF.

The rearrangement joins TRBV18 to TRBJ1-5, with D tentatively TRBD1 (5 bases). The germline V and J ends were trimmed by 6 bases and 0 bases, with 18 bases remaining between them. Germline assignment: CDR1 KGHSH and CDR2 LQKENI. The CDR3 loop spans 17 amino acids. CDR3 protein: CASSLQGGAYSNQPQHF. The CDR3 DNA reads TGTGCCAGCTCCCTCCAAGGAGGGGCGTATAGCAATCAGCCCCAGCATTTT.

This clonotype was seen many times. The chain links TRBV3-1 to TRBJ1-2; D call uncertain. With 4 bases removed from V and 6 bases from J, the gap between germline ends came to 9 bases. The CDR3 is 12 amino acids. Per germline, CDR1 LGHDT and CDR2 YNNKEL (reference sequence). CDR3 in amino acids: CASSPFGDGYTF. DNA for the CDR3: TGTGCCAGCAGCCCCTTTGGAGATGGCTACACCTTC.

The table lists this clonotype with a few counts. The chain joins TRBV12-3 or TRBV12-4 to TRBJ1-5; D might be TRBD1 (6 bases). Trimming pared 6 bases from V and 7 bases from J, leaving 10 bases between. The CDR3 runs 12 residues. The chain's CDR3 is CASRSGVQPQHF. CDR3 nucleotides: TGTGCCAGCAGATCAGGGGTCCAGCCCCAGCATTTT.

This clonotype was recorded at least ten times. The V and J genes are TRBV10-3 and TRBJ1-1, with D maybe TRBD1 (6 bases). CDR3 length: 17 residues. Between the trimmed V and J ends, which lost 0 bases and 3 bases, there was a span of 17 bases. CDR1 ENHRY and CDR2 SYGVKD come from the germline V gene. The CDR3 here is CAISESIMGAPDTEAFF. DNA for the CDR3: TGTGCCATCAGTGAGTCGATCATGGGGGCCCCCGACACTGAAGCTTTCTTT.

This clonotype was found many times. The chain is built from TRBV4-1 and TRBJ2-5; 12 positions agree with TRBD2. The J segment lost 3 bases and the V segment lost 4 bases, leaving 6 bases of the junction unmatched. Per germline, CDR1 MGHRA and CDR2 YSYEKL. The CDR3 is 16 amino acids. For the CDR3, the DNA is TGCGCCAGCAGCCTCAGACTAGCGGGGGCCGAAGAGACCCAGTACTTC. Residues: CASSLRLAGAEETQYF.

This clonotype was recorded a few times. The CDR3 DNA follows: TGTGCCAGCACGCGGAGAATGCAAGAGACCCAGTACTTC. Its translation: CASTRRMQETQYF. The V and J genes are TRBV6-1 and TRBJ2-5, with D uncertain. Germline CDR1 reads MNHNS; CDR2 reads SASEGT. The CDR3 is 13 amino acids. V was clipped by 7 bases and J by 2 bases, with 11 bases between them.

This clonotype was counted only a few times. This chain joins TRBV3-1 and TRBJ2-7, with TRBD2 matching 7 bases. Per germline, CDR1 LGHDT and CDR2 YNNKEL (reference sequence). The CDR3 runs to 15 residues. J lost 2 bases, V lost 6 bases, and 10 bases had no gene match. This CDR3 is CASRLGASGTYEQYF. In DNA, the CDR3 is TGTGCCAGCAGACTTGGGGCTAGCGGAACCTACGAGCAGTACTTC.

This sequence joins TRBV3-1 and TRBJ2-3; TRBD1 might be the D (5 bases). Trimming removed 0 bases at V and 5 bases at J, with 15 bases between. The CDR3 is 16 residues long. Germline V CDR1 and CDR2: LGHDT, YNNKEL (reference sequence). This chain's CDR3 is CASSQDGWQGIDTQYF. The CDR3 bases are TGTGCCAGCAGCCAAGATGGCTGGCAGGGCATAGATACGCAGTATTTT.